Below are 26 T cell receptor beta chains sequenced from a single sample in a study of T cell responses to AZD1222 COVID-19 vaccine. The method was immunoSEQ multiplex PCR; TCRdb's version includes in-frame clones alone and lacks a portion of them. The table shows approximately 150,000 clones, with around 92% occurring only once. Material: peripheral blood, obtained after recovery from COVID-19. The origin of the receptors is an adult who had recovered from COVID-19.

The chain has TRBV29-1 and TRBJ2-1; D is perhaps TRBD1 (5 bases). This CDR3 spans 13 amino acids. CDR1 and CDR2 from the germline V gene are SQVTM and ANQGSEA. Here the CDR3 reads CSLRQSSYNEQFF. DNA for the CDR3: TGCAGTTTACGACAGAGCTCCTACAATGAGCAGTTCTTC.

The chain's CDR3 is CASTGLGAGEKLFF. For the CDR3, the DNA is TGTGCCAGTACTGGGCTAGGGGCAGGGGAAAAACTGTTTTTT. The V and J genes are TRBV19 and TRBJ1-4, with D possibly TRBD1 on 5 matching bases. Trimming took 7 bases from V and 8 from J, leaving 17 bases between them. This CDR3 contains 14 residues. The germline CDR1 and CDR2 sequences are LNHDA and SQIVND (reference sequence).

CDR3 protein: CASSPSGTVYNEQFF. The CDR3 DNA follows: TGTGCCAGCTCACCTAGTGGGACGGTATACAATGAGCAGTTCTTC. V is TRBV18 and J is TRBJ2-1; D might be TRBD1 or TRBD2, each matching 5 bases. V shed 3 bases and J shed 4 bases, with 13 bases lying between them. Germline CDR1 is KGHSH and CDR2 is LQKENI. The CDR3 is 15 residues long.

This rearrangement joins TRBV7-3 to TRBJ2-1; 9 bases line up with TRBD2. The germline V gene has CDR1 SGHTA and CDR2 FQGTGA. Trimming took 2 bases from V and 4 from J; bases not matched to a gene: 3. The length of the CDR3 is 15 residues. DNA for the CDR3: TGTGCCAGCAGCTTAGCGGGAGGGCAATACAATGAGCAGTTCTTC. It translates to CASSLAGGQYNEQFF.

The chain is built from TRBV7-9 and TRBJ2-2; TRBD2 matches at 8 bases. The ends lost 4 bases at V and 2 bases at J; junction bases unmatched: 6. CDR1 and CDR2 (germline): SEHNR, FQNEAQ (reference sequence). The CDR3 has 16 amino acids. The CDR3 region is CASSSLAGSNTGELFF. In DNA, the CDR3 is TGTGCCAGCAGCTCCTTAGCGGGATCTAACACCGGGGAGCTGTTTTTT.

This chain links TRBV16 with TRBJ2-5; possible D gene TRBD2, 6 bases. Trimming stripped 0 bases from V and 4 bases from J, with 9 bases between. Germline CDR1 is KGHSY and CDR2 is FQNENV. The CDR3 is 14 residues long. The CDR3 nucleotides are TGTGCCAGCAGCCAATCAGCGGGTGGAGAGACCCAGTACTTC. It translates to CASSQSAGGETQYF.

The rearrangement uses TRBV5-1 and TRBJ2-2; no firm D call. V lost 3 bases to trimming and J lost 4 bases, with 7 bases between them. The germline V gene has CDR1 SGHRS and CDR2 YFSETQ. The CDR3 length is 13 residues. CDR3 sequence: CASSWPSTGELFF. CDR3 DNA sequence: TGCGCCAGCAGCTGGCCTAGCACCGGGGAGCTGTTTTTT.

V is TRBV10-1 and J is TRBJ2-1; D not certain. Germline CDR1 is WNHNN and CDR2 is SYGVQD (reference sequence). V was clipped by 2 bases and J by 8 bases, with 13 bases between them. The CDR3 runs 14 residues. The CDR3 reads CASSEGNLRDEQFF. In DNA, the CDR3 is TGCGCCAGCAGTGAGGGGAACTTACGCGATGAGCAGTTCTTC.

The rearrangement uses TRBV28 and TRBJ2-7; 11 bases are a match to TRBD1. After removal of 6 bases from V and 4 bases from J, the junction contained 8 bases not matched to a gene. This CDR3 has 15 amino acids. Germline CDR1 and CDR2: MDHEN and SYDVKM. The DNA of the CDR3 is TGTGCCAGCAGGACCCCCGGGACAGGGGGGTACGAGCAGTACTTC. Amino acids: CASRTPGTGGYEQYF. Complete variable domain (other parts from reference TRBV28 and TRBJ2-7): DVKVTQSSRYLVKRTGEKVFLECVQDMDHENMFWYRQDPGLGLRLIYFSYDVKMKEKGDIPEGYSVSREKKERFSLILESASTNQTSMYLCASRTPGTGGYEQYFGPGTRLTVT.

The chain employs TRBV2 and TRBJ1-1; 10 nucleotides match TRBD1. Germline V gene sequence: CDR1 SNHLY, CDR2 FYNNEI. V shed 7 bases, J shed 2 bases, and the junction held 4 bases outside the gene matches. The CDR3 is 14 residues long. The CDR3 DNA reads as TGTGCCAGCAATAGACAGGGGGCAAACACTGAAGCTTTCTTT. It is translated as CASNRQGANTEAFF.

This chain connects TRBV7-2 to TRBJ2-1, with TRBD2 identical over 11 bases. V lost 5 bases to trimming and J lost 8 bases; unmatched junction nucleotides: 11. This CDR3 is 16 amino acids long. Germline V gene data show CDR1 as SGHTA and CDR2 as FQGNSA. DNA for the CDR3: TGTGCCAGCAGCAGGATAGCGGGAGGGACGGGCCATGAGCAGTTCTTC. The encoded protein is CASSRIAGGTGHEQFF. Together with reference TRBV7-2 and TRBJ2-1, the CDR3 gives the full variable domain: GAGVSQSPSNKVTEKGKDVELRCDPISGHTALYWYRQSLGQGLEFLIYFQGNSAPDKSGLPSDRFSAERTGGSVSTLTIQRTQQEDSAVYLCASSRIAGGTGHEQFFGPGTRLTVL.

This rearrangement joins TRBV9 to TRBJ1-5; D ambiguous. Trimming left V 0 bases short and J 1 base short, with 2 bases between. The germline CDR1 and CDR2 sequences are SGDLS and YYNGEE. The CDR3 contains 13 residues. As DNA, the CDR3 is TGTGCCAGCAGCGTAGGCAGCAATCAGCCCCAGCATTTT. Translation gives CASSVGSNQPQHF.

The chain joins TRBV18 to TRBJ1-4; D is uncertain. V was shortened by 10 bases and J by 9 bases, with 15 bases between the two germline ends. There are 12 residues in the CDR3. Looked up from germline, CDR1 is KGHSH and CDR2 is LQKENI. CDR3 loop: CAIPETRKKLFF. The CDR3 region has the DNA TGTGCCATCCCCGAAACGAGGAAAAAACTGTTTTTT.

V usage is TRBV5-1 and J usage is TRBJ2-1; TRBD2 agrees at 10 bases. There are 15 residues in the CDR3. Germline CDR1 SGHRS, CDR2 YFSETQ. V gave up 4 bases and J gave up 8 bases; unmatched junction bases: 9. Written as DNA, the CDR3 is TGCGCCAGCAGCCTCTCCACTAGCGGGAATGATGAGCAGTTCTTC. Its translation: CASSLSTSGNDEQFF.

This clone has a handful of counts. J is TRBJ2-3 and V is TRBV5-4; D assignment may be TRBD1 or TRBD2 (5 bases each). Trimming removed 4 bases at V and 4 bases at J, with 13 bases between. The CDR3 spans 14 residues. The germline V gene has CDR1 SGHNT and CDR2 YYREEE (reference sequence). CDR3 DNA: TGTGCCAGCAGCGCCTCCGGGGCTTCAGATACGCAGTATTTT. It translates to CASSASGASDTQYF. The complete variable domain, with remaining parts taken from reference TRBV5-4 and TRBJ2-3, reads ETGVTQSPTHLIKTRGQQVTLRCSSQSGHNTVSWYQQALGQGPQFIFQYYREEENGRGNFPPRFSGLQFPNYSSELNVNALELDDSALYLCASSASGASDTQYFGPGTRLTVL.

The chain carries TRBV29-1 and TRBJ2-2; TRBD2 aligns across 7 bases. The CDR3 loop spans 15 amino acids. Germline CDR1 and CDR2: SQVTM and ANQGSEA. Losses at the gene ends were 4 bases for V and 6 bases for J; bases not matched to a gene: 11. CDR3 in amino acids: CSVVPWGGAAGELFF. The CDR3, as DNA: TGCAGCGTTGTCCCGTGGGGGGGAGCGGCCGGGGAGCTGTTTTTT.

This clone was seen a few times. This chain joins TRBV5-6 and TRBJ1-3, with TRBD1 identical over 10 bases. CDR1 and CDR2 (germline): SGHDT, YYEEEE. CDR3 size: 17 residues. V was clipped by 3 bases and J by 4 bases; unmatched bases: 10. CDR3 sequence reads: CASSYRIGQGGGNTIYF. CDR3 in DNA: TGTGCCAGCAGCTACCGAATTGGACAGGGGGGCGGAAACACCATATATTTT.

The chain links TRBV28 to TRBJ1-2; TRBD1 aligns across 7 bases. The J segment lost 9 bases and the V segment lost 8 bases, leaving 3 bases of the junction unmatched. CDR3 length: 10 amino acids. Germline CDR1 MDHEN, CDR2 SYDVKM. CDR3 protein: CASADRRYTF. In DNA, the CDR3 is TGTGCCAGCGCGGACAGGCGCTACACCTTC.

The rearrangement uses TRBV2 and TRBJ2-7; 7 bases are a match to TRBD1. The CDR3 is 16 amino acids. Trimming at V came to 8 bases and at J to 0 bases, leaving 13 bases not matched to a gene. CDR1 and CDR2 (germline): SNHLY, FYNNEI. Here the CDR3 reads CASRARRQGLSYEQYF. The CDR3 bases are TGTGCCAGCCGAGCCCGTAGACAGGGCCTCTCCTACGAGCAGTACTTC.

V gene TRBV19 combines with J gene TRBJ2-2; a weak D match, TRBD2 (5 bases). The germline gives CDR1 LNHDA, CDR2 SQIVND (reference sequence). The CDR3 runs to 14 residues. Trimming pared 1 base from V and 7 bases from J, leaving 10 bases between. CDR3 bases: TGTGCCAGTAGTATAGGGGAGAAGGGCGGGGAGCTGTTTTTT. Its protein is CASSIGEKGGELFF.

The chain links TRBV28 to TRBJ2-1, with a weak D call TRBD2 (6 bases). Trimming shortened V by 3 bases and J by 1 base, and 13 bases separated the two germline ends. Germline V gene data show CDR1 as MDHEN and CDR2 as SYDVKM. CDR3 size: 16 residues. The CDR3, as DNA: TGTGCCAGCAGTTTGGGGGGAGGCAGATCCTACAATGAGCAGTTCTTC. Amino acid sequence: CASSLGGGRSYNEQFF.

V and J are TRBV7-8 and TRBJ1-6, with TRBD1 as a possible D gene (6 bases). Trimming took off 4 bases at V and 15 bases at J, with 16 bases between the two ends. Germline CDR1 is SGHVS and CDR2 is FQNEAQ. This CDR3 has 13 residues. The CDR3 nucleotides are TGTGCCAGCAGCTCGGCAGGGGTGGGACGCCTCCACTTT. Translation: CASSSAGVGRLHF. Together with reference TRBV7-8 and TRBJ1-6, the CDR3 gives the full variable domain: GAGVSQSPRYKVAKRGQDVALRCDPISGHVSLFWYQQALGQGPEFLTYFQNEAQLDKSGLPSDRFFAERPEGSVSTLKIQRTQQEDSAVYLCASSSAGVGRLHFGNGTRLTVT.

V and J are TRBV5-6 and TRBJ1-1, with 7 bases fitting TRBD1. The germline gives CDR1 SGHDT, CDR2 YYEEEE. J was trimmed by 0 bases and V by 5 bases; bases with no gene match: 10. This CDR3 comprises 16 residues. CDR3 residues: CASSITGARMNTEAFF. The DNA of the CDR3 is TGTGCCAGCAGTATAACAGGGGCACGCATGAACACTGAAGCTTTCTTT.

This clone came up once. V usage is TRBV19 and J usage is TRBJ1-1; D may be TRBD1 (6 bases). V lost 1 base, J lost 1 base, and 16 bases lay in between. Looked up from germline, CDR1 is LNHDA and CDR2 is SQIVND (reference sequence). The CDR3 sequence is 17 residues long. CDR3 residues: CASSIVAGLGGNTEAFF. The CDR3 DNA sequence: TGTGCCAGTAGTATAGTGGCAGGTCTAGGGGGGAACACTGAAGCTTTCTTT.

The CDR3 DNA reads as TGTGCCAGCAGCTCCGATGGGGCCTACGAGCAGTACTTC. It encodes CASSSDGAYEQYF. The chain links TRBV6-5 to TRBJ2-7; unclear D gene. The ends were cut back, 6 bases at V and 2 bases at J, with 11 bases in the middle. The CDR3 totals 13 residues. Germline V gives CDR1 MNHEY, CDR2 SVGAGI.

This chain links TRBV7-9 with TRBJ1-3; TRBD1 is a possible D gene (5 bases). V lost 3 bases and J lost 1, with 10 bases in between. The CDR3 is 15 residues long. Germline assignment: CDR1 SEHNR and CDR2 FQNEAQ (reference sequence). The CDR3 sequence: CASSFTRGSGNTIYF. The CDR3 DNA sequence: TGTGCCAGCAGCTTTACTCGGGGGTCTGGAAACACCATATATTTT.